What follows describes a single TCR beta chain. Antigen specificity is unknown. These data are taken from a study of T cells expressing NK-cell markers. Study in general: Underlying the TCR beta repertoires were sorted CD3+CD56+NKG2C+, CD3+CD56+NKG2C- and CD3+CD56-NKG2C+ T cells.

With UMIs, 5'RACE template switching was used to make TCR beta cDNA. TCRdb reanalyzed the 5' RACE reads, giving one entry per CDR3 protein sequence and no DNA. The sample totals 500,000 to 700,000 distinct CDR3 sequences. The germline gives CDR1 DFQATT, CDR2 SNEGSKA (reference sequence). The length of the CDR3 is 14 residues. The study, taken as a whole, reports: Researchers report these clonotypes also headed the CD3+CD56-NKG2C+ fraction in a handful of donors.

The sequencing sample was made of blood T cells: a sorted CD56 or NKG2C T cell subset, CD4+ or CD8+ T cells, or bulk PBMC T cells (not recorded which). This receptor was obtained from a man younger than 35 in good health. The chain employs TRBV20-1 and TRBJ2-3; TCRdb's D call, TRBD2, is unchecked because there is no DNA. CDR3 sequence: CSALPREGTDTQYF.